The 32 T cell receptor beta chains in this list originate from one sample, sequenced in a study of T cell responses to AZD1222 COVID-19 vaccine. The repertoire was sequenced with immunoSEQ multiplex PCR; TCRdb's copy has only in-frame clones and lacks some. This table has 92,000 or so clones, about nine tenths appearing once. The sequenced sample was peripheral blood, obtained on day 0 of AZD1222 vaccination. The receptors were gathered from an adult in good health.

The genes are TRBV11-3 and TRBJ2-2; D not resolved. There are 12 residues in the CDR3. Trimming removed 5 bases from V and 6 bases from J, with 7 bases in between. Germline V gene lookup returns CDR1 SGHNT and CDR2 YENEEA. The CDR3 nucleotides are TGTGCCAGCAGCAAAAGGGCCGGGGAGCTGTTTTTT. It is translated as CASSKRAGELFF.

V usage is TRBV6-2 or TRBV6-3 and J usage is TRBJ2-3, with TRBD2 as a possible D gene (6 bases). CDR3 length: 17 residues. V was trimmed by 0 bases and J by 3 bases, leaving 16 bases between them. Germline V gene lookup returns CDR1 MNHEY and CDR2 SVGEGT. CDR3 loop: CASSYSEARGITDTQYF. CDR3 DNA: TGTGCCAGCAGTTACTCGGAGGCCCGGGGGATAACAGATACGCAGTATTTT.

This sequence joins TRBV30 and TRBJ2-2; TRBD2 matches 7 bases. V lost 0 bases, J lost 3 bases, and 1 base stayed unmatched. CDR1 is GTSNPN, CDR2 SVGIG, per germline (reference sequence). This CDR3 spans 14 amino acids. The CDR3, as DNA: TGTGCCTGGAGTGTACGGGGGGACACCGGGGAGCTGTTTTTT. Protein product: CAWSVRGDTGELFF.

This rearrangement joins TRBV7-2 to TRBJ2-1, with 8 nucleotides matching TRBD2. The CDR3 has 16 amino acids. J lost 4 bases, V lost 0 bases, and 5 bases had no gene match. Germline lookup yields CDR1 SGHTA and CDR2 FQGNSA. The CDR3 sequence is CASSLALGGGYNEQFF. As DNA, the CDR3 is TGTGCCAGCAGCTTAGCGCTTGGCGGGGGGTACAATGAGCAGTTCTTC. The full variable domain, rest sourced from reference TRBV7-2 and TRBJ2-1, is GAGVSQSPSNKVTEKGKDVELRCDPISGHTALYWYRQSLGQGLEFLIYFQGNSAPDKSGLPSDRFSAERTGGSVSTLTIQRTQQEDSAVYLCASSLALGGGYNEQFFGPGTRLTVL.

The CDR3 sequence: CSVRQGEGETQYF. CDR3 DNA sequence: TGCAGCGTTCGACAGGGTGAGGGAGAGACCCAGTACTTC. The chain is built from TRBV29-1 and TRBJ2-5; 7 positions match TRBD1. This CDR3 region has 13 residues. V lost 5 bases, J lost 4 bases, and 7 bases stayed unmatched. In germline, CDR1 is SQVTM, CDR2 ANQGSEA. Supplemented by reference TRBV29-1 and TRBJ2-5, the full variable domain reads SAVISQKPSRDICQRGTSLTIQCQVDSQVTMMFWYRQQPGQSLTLIATANQGSEATYESGFVIDKFPISRPNLTFSTLTVSNMSPEDSSIYLCSVRQGEGETQYFGPGTRLLVL.

The gene calls are TRBV5-1 and TRBJ2-1; D unresolved. V was trimmed by 4 bases and J by 1 base, leaving 12 bases between them. Germline V gene lookup returns CDR1 SGHRS and CDR2 YFSETQ. The CDR3 covers 15 residues. In DNA, the CDR3 is TGCGCCAGCAGCCGCGGAGTAGGGTCCTACAATGAGCAGTTCTTC. It is translated as CASSRGVGSYNEQFF.

V gene TRBV6-5 combines with J gene TRBJ2-1, with 7 bases fitting TRBD2. Germline V gives CDR1 MNHEY, CDR2 SVGAGI. The CDR3 is made up of 14 amino acids. V lost 6 bases and J lost 5; bases outside the gene matches: 7. The CDR3: CASREGGIDNEQFF. CDR3 coding DNA: TGTGCCAGCAGGGAGGGAGGGATCGACAATGAGCAGTTCTTC.

The V and J genes are TRBV27 and TRBJ2-2, with D perhaps being TRBD1 or TRBD2 (5 bases each). V dropped 3 bases and J dropped 3 bases, with 11 bases sitting between them. The germline V gene encodes CDR1 MNHEY and CDR2 SMNVEV (reference sequence). The CDR3 totals 15 residues. For the CDR3, the DNA is TGTGCCAGCAGTTTGAGGGGAGCGGACACCGGGGAGCTGTTTTTT. Encoded protein: CASSLRGADTGELFF.

The V gene is TRBV18, the J gene TRBJ1-5, with a tentative D call TRBD1 (5 bases). The CDR3 contains 16 residues. Germline loops: CDR1 KGHSH, CDR2 LQKENI. Trimming left V 6 bases short and J 3 bases short, with 18 bases between. The CDR3 spells CASSPPGGMDNQPQHF. CDR3 coding DNA: TGTGCCAGCTCCCCTCCCGGGGGGATGGACAATCAGCCCCAGCATTTT.

CDR3 coding DNA: TGCGCCAGCAGCCGGACGACTAGCCCTGTTCCGGAGACCCAGTACTTC. This sequence encodes CASSRTTSPVPETQYF. The genes are TRBV4-3 and TRBJ2-5; the match to TRBD2 covers 7 bases. This CDR3 has 16 amino acids. V gave up 4 bases and J gave up 5 bases; unmatched junction bases: 13. Germline values: CDR1 LGHNA, CDR2 YSLEER.

The chain carries TRBV5-1 and TRBJ1-2; 11 bases are a match to TRBD1. CDR1 and CDR2 from the germline V gene are SGHRS and YFSETQ. Germline trimming cut 5 bases from V and 7 bases from J; bases unmatched to any gene: 7. The CDR3 sequence is 14 residues long. Here the CDR3 reads CASSADRGRSGYTF. CDR3 DNA: TGCGCCAGCAGTGCGGACAGGGGGCGAAGTGGCTACACCTTC.

This chain connects TRBV7-3 to TRBJ2-1, with D unresolved. The CDR3 totals 12 residues. Trimming stripped 5 bases from V and 4 bases from J, with 6 bases between. The germline gives CDR1 SGHTA, CDR2 FQGTGA. The CDR3 protein is CASSRNYNEQFF. In nucleotides, the CDR3 is TGTGCCAGCAGCCGAAATTACAATGAGCAGTTCTTC.

The J gene is TRBJ2-7, the V gene TRBV11-2; tentatively, D is TRBD1 or TRBD2 (5 bases each). Trimming removed 0 bases at V and 3 bases at J, with 12 bases between. Looked up from germline, CDR1 is SGHAT and CDR2 is FQNNGV. This CDR3 is 15 amino acids long. CDR3 residues: CASSLEVGTHYEQYF. CDR3 DNA sequence: TGTGCCAGCAGCTTAGAAGTCGGGACCCACTACGAGCAGTACTTC.

V is TRBV27 and J is TRBJ2-7; TRBD1 matches 8 bases. J lost 2 bases, V lost 3 bases, and 6 bases had no gene match. Per germline, CDR1 MNHEY and CDR2 SMNVEV (reference sequence). CDR3 size: 15 residues. CDR3 DNA: TGTGCCAGCAGTTTCGGACAGGGCCCTACCTACGAGCAGTACTTC. Its translation: CASSFGQGPTYEQYF.

The gene calls are TRBV11-3 and TRBJ2-2, with a possible D match to TRBD1 (6 bases). Germline V CDR1 and CDR2: SGHNT, YENEEA. The CDR3 is 17 amino acids. The ends were cut back, 5 bases at V and 3 bases at J, with 19 bases in the middle. CDR3 sequence reads: CASSPPPFGGYTGELFF. CDR3 DNA: TGTGCCAGCAGCCCCCCACCCTTTGGGGGCTACACCGGGGAGCTGTTTTTT.

The chain joins TRBV30 to TRBJ2-7; D possibly uses TRBD1 or TRBD2 (5 bases each). The CDR3 runs to 13 residues. The germline V and J ends were trimmed by 2 bases and 5 bases, with 13 bases remaining between them. The germline V gene has CDR1 GTSNPN and CDR2 SVGIG (reference sequence). CDR3 protein: CAWSISGLNEQYF. The CDR3 DNA follows: TGTGCCTGGAGTATATCGGGGCTTAACGAGCAGTACTTC.

This sequence joins TRBV25-1 and TRBJ1-2, with TRBD1 identical over 9 bases. Germline loops: CDR1 MGHDK, CDR2 SYGVNS. This CDR3 contains 13 residues. The V and J ends lost 6 bases and 8 bases, in that order; junction bases with no gene match: 7. CDR3 coding DNA: TGTGCCAGCAGAGCAACAGGGGGCGACGGCTACACCTTC. This encodes CASRATGGDGYTF.

Of note for this clone: Other nucleotide sequences from this sample produce the same CDR3. The chain has TRBV28 and TRBJ1-2; a weak D match, TRBD1 (6 bases). Trimming took 5 bases from V and 5 from J, leaving 15 bases between them. This CDR3 has 14 residues. Germline CDR1 and CDR2: MDHEN and SYDVKM. The CDR3 sequence: CASSLDPRGYGYTF. CDR3 DNA sequence: TGTGCCAGCAGTCTAGACCCTAGGGGGTATGGCTACACCTTC.

The gene calls are TRBV5-1 and TRBJ2-5; TRBD2 matches 8 bases. Germline loops: CDR1 SGHRS, CDR2 YFSETQ. This CDR3 region has 15 residues. Unmatched junction bases numbered 2, after V lost 0 bases and J lost 1 base. CDR3 sequence (DNA): TGCGCCAGCAGCTTGGGACTAGCGCCCCAAGAGACCCAGTACTTC. Amino acids: CASSLGLAPQETQYF. The entire variable domain, with the rest obtained from reference TRBV5-1 and TRBJ2-5, is as follows: KAGVTQTPRYLIKTRGQQVTLSCSPISGHRSVSWYQQTPGQGLQFLFEYFSETQRNKGNFPGRFSGRQFSNSRSEMNVSTLELGDSALYLCASSLGLAPQETQYFGPGTRLLVL.

The CDR3: CASSYSGQGGNEQFF. The CDR3 region has the DNA TGTGCCAGCAGTTACTCGGGACAGGGAGGTAATGAGCAGTTCTTC. The rearrangement joins TRBV6-5 to TRBJ2-1; 9 bases agree with TRBD1. The V and J ends lost 0 bases and 7 bases, in that order; junction bases with no gene match: 4. This CDR3 has 15 residues. Germline lookup yields CDR1 MNHEY and CDR2 SVGAGI.

V usage is TRBV2 and J usage is TRBJ2-7; 7 bases are a match to TRBD2. The length of the CDR3 is 14 residues. From germline, CDR1 is SNHLY and CDR2 FYNNEI. V trimming: 3 bases; J trimming: 5 bases; junction bases outside the gene matches: 7. The CDR3 protein is CASSEMGLFHEQYF. DNA of the CDR3: TGTGCCAGCAGTGAGATGGGACTATTCCACGAGCAGTACTTC.

The V call is TRBV25-1, the J call TRBJ1-6; the D is unclear. The CDR3 consists of 14 residues. CDR1 MGHDK and CDR2 SYGVNS come from the germline V gene. V lost 4 bases and J 10 bases, leaving 14 bases between the germline ends. Here the CDR3 DNA reads TGTGCCAGCAGTGTCGGGGTCCCTTCGTCACCCCTCCACTTT. This gives the protein CASSVGVPSSPLHF.

V is TRBV5-1 and J is TRBJ2-1; D remains ambiguous. Germline CDR1 and CDR2: SGHRS and YFSETQ. The V and J ends lost 4 bases and 0 bases respectively, with 11 bases between them. This CDR3 region has 15 residues. Here the CDR3 reads CASSPLGPSYNEQFF. CDR3 coding DNA: TGCGCCAGCAGCCCCCTAGGGCCCTCCTACAATGAGCAGTTCTTC.

The chain is built from TRBV12-5 and TRBJ2-5; 8 bases fit TRBD1. The CDR3 totals 15 residues. V was clipped by 6 bases and J by 2 bases; unmatched bases: 8. The V gene's germline CDR1 is LGHNT and CDR2 FRNRAP. The CDR3 coding sequence is TGTGCTAGTGGCGACGGGACAGGAAGTCAAGAGACCCAGTACTTC. Its protein product is CASGDGTGSQETQYF.

The chain combines TRBV25-1 with TRBJ1-3; D ambiguous. The CDR3 sequence is 13 residues long. Germline V gene data show CDR1 as MGHDK and CDR2 as SYGVNS. Trimming left V 7 bases short and J 4 bases short, with 11 bases between. The CDR3 nucleotides are TGTGCCAGCATCCCGGCAGGAGGAAACACCATATATTTT. It specifies CASIPAGGNTIYF.

The V gene is TRBV9, the J gene TRBJ1-1; D uncertain. The germline V gene has CDR1 SGDLS and CDR2 YYNGEE. Trimming removed 0 bases at V and 6 bases at J, with 24 bases between. The CDR3 consists of 18 residues. The CDR3 here is CASSVGASITLGDPEAFF. The CDR3 nucleotides read TGTGCCAGCAGCGTAGGGGCCAGTATTACGCTCGGGGATCCTGAAGCTTTCTTT. Complete variable domain (other parts from reference TRBV9 and TRBJ1-1): DSGVTQTPKHLITATGQRVTLRCSPRSGDLSVYWYQQSLDQGLQFLIQYYNGEERAKGNILERFSAQQFPDLHSELNLSSLELGDSALYFCASSVGASITLGDPEAFFGQGTRLTVV.

The chain has TRBV13 and TRBJ1-2; no reliable D call. The ends were cut back, 0 bases at V and 2 bases at J, with 16 bases in the middle. The CDR3 length is 17 residues. From germline, CDR1 is PRHDT and CDR2 FYEKMQ (reference sequence). The CDR3 reads CASSLGRSGRPNYGYTF. In nucleotides, the CDR3 is TGTGCCAGCAGCTTAGGAAGGTCTGGCAGACCGAACTATGGCTACACCTTC.

This sequence joins TRBV7-3 and TRBJ1-6; no reliable D call. Trimming shortened V by 4 bases and J by 11 bases, and 15 bases separated the two germline ends. The CDR3 extends over 14 amino acids. Germline assignment: CDR1 SGHTA and CDR2 FQGTGA. CDR3 in amino acids: CASSSGRSLTPLHF. The CDR3 nucleotides read TGTGCCAGCAGCTCCGGACGGAGCCTTACACCCCTCCACTTT.

The table lists this clone with a count of one. The chain combines TRBV6-5 with TRBJ2-4; D uncertain. Trimming left V 6 bases short and J 7 bases short, with 19 bases between. The CDR3 spans 15 residues. Germline V lookup: CDR1 MNHEY, CDR2 SVGAGI. CDR3 region: CASSPGRALMNIQYF. The CDR3, as DNA: TGTGCCAGCAGCCCCGGACGGGCTCTGATGAACATTCAGTACTTC.

The V gene is TRBV19, the J gene TRBJ1-3; D gene unclear. The CDR3 is made up of 15 amino acids. Germline CDR1 reads LNHDA; CDR2 reads SQIVND (reference sequence). Trimming removed 5 bases at V and 0 bases at J, with 11 bases between. CDR3 in DNA: TGTGCCAGTAGTTTGGGCGTATACTCTGGAAACACCATATATTTT. Translated: CASSLGVYSGNTIYF.

This clone came up once. The V and J genes are TRBV7-9 and TRBJ2-1; 7 nucleotides align to TRBD2. J lost 0 bases, V lost 6 bases, and 11 bases had no gene match. The length of the CDR3 is 17 residues. The germline gives CDR1 SEHNR, CDR2 FQNEAQ (reference sequence). The CDR3 nucleotides are TGTGCCAGCAGACAAACCACCCCGGGGGGCTCCTACAATGAGCAGTTCTTC. This translates into CASRQTTPGGSYNEQFF.

The chain is built from TRBV3-1 (or the pseudogene TRBV3-2) and TRBJ1-1, with D uncertain. Germline CDR1 LGHDT, CDR2 YNNKEL (reference sequence). V was trimmed by 1 base and J by 4 bases, leaving 10 bases between them. CDR3 length: 14 amino acids. This CDR3 reads CASSQAGVSTEAFF. The CDR3 DNA reads as TGTGCCAGCAGCCAAGCCGGGGTTAGCACTGAAGCTTTCTTT.